The rows below give T cell receptor beta chains drawn from one sample of a study of Graves' ophthalmopathy and Graves' hyperthyroidism. TCRdb recomputed calls from the multiplex PCR reads with MiXCR, one row per CDR3 protein. The table lists 300,000 to 350,000 distinct CDR3 sequences, about a sixth of them singletons. Sample: peripheral blood. Receptor source: an adult man with Graves' ophthalmopathy. Both conserved end residues are part of each CDR3. A D gene is named only where the DNA matches it firmly. Only some rows state a clone size, as once, few, many or a class for expanded clones.

TRBV3-1	.	TRBJ2-7	many	TGTGCCAGCAGCCAGGCCAGGAGCTCCTACGAGCAGTACTTC	CASSQARSSYEQYF
TRBV5-1	TRBD2	TRBJ2-7	.	TGCGCCAGCAGCCCCGTCGCGGGAGGGCCGAACGAGCAGTACTTC	CASSPVAGGPNEQYF
TRBV6-5	TRBD1	TRBJ2-7	many	TGTGCCAGCTCCGGGACAGACTACGAGCAGTACTTC	CASSGTDYEQYF
TRBV7-2	TRBD1	TRBJ2-5	many	TGTGCCAGCAGCCCTGGACAGGCACGAGAGACCCAGTACTTC	CASSPGQARETQYF
TRBV5-1	TRBD1	TRBJ1-6	many	TGCGCCAGCAGCCATGCCCCTTCGACAGGGGGCGGATCACCCCCCCACTTT	CASSHAPSTGGGSPPHF
TRBV28	.	TRBJ2-7	many	TGTGCCAGCACCAATAGGGGACACGGACGGGACGAGCAGTACTTC	CASTNRGHGRDEQYF
TRBV11-2	.	TRBJ2-1	.	TGTGCCAGCAGCTTAGGGTTGTCGGACTCCTACGAGCAGTTCTTC	CASSLGLSDSYEQFF
TRBV6-2/TRBV6-3	.	TRBJ1-1	.	TGTGCCAGCAGTTACGATCGGCAGAACACTGAAGCTTACTTT	CASSYDRQNTEAYF
TRBV27	.	TRBJ2-5	many	TGTGCCAGCAGTATGACTAGTGCCCGGGGGACCCAGTACTTC	CASSMTSARGTQYF
TRBV7-6	TRBD2	TRBJ2-1	many	TGTGCCAGCAGCTTAGGCCACTTGGGCGGGAGGGCCGCCAGTGAGCAGTTCTTC	CASSLGHLGGRAASEQFF
TRBV24-1	.	TRBJ1-2	many	TGTGCCACCAGTGATAGGGCGCTTAACTATGGCTACACCTTC	CATSDRALNYGYTF
TRBV6-4	.	TRBJ1-1	many	TGTGCCAGCAGTGACGGGGCAGCCAACACTGAAGCTTTCTTT	CASSDGAANTEAFF
TRBV29-1	TRBD1	TRBJ2-7	many	TGCAGCGTTGAAGGGGGACAGGGGGCTGTCTACGAGCAGTACTTC	CSVEGGQGAVYEQYF
TRBV9	.	TRBJ1-1	many	TGTGCCAGCAGCGCGGGCGCGGGGGGGGCTTTCTTT	CASSAGAGGAFF
TRBV12-3/TRBV12-4	TRBD1	TRBJ2-5	many	TGTGCCACCTCGAAGGGACAGAAAGAGACCCAGTACTTC	CATSKGQKETQYF
TRBV7-3	TRBD2	TRBJ2-5	many	TGTGCCAGCAGCCTCGGGGACTACAAGGAGACCCAGTACTTC	CASSLGDYKETQYF
TRBV27	.	TRBJ1-2	many	TGTGCCAGCAGCTTGATTCCTGGGGGGGGCTATGGCTACACCTTC	CASSLIPGGGYGYTF
TRBV20-1	TRBD2	TRBJ2-5	many	TGCAGTGCTAGTCCCGGACTAGCGGGAGGCTCTCAAGAGACCCAGTACTTC	CSASPGLAGGSQETQYF